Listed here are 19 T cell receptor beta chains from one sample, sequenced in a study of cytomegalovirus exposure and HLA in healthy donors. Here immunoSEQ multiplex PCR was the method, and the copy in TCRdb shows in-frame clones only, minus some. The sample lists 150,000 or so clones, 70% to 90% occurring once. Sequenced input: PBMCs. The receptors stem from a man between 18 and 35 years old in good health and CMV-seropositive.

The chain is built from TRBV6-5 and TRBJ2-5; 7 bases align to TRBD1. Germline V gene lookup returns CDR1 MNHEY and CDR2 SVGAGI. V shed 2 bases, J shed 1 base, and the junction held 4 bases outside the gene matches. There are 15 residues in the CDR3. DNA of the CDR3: TGTGCCAGCAGTTACCTGACAGGGACCCAAGAGACCCAGTACTTC. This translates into CASSYLTGTQETQYF.

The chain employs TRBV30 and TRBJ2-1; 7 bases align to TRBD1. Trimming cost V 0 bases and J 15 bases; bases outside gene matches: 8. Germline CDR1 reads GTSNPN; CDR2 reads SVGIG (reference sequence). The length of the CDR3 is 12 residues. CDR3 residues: CAWSVGGEGAFF. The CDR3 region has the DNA TGTGCCTGGAGTGTAGGGGGCGAAGGCGCGTTCTTC. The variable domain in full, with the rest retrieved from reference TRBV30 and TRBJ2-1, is SQTIHQWPATLVQPVGSPLSLECTVEGTSNPNLYWYRQAAGRGLQLLFYSVGIGQISSEVPQNLSASRPQDRQFILSSKKLLLSDSGFYLCAWSVGGEGAFFGPGTRLTVL.

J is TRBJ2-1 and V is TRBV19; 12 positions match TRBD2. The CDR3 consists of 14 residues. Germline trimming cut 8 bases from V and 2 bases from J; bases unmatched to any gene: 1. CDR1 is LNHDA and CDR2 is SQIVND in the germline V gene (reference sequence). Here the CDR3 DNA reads TGTGCCAGTCGGACTAGCGGGACCTACAATGAGCAGTTCTTC. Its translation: CASRTSGTYNEQFF.

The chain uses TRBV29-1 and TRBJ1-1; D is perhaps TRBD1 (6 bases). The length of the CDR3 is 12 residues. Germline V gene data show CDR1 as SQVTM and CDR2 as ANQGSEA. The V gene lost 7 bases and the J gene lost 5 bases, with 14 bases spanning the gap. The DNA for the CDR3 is TGCAGCGCGAACCTGAGGGGGACTGAAGCTTTCTTT. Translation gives CSANLRGTEAFF.

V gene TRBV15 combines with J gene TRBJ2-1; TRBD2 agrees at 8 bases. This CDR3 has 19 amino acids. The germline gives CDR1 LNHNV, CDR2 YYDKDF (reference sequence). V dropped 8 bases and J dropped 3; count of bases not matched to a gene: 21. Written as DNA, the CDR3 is TGTGCCACCGGCCCCCCCGTAGGGCTGGCGGGGGGATTCTACAATGAGCAGTTCTTC. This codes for CATGPPVGLAGGFYNEQFF.

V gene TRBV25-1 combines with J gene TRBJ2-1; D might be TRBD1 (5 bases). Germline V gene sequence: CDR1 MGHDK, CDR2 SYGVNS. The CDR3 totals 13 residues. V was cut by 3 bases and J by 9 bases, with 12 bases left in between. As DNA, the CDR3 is TGTGCCAGCAGTGACACGGGTAGGGGTGAGCAGTTCTTC. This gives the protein CASSDTGRGEQFF.

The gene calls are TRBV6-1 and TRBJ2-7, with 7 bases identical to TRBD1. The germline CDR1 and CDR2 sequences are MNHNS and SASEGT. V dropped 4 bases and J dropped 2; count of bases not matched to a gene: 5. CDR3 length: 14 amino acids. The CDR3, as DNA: TGTGCCAGCAGTGCTGTGACAGGGACCTACGAGCAGTACTTC. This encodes CASSAVTGTYEQYF.

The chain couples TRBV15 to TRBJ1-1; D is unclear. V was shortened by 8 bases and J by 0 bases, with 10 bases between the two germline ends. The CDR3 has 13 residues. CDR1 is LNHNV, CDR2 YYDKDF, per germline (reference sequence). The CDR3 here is CATSRTLNTEAFF. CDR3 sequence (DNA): TGTGCCACCTCAAGAACTTTGAACACTGAAGCTTTCTTT. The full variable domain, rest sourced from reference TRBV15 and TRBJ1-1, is DAMVIQNPRYQVTQFGKPVTLSCSQTLNHNVMYWYQQKSSQAPKLLFHYYDKDFNNEADTPDNFQSRRPNTSFCFLDIRSPGLGDTAMYLCATSRTLNTEAFFGQGTRLTVV.

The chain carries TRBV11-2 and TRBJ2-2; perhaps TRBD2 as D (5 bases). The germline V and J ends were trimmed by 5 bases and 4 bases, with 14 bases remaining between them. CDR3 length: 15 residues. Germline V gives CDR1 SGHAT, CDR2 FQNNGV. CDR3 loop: CASSDILATTGELFF. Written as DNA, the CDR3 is TGTGCCAGCAGCGATATTCTAGCTACCACCGGGGAGCTGTTTTTT.

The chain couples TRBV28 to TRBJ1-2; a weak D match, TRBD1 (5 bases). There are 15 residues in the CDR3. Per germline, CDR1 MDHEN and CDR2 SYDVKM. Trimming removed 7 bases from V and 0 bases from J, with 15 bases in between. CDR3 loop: CASIVGGEANYGYTF. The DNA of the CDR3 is TGTGCCAGCATCGTAGGAGGGGAAGCTAACTATGGCTACACCTTC.

The CDR3 sequence: CASSLALSDGPGTDTQYF. CDR3 DNA: TGCGCCAGCAGCTTGGCCTTGTCAGATGGCCCTGGCACAGATACGCAGTATTTT. This chain uses TRBV5-1 with TRBJ2-3, with D uncertain. V was trimmed by 0 bases and J by 1 base, leaving 18 bases between them. The CDR3 covers 18 residues. CDR1 is SGHRS and CDR2 is YFSETQ in the germline V gene.

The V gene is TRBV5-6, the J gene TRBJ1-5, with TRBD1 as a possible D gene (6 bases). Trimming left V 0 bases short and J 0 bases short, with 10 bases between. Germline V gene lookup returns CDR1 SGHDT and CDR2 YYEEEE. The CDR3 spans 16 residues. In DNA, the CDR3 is TGTGCCAGCAGCTTGGGCGGACAGCTTAGCAATCAGCCCCAGCATTTT. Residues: CASSLGGQLSNQPQHF.

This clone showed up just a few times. Here the CDR3 reads CASSQELSGNYGYTF. The DNA of the CDR3 is TGTGCCAGCAGCCAAGAACTGTCAGGCAACTATGGCTACACCTTC. J is TRBJ1-2 and V is TRBV4-2, with D uncertain. The ends were cut back, 0 bases at V and 2 bases at J, with 10 bases in the middle. CDR3 length: 15 amino acids. Germline loops: CDR1 LGHNA, CDR2 YNFKEQ.

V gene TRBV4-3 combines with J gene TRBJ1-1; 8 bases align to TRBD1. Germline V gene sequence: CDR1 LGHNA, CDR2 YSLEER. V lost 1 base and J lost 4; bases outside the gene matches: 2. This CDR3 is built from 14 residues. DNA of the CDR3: TGCGCCAGCAGCCAAGGGGACAGGTCCACTGAAGCTTTCTTT. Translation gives CASSQGDRSTEAFF.

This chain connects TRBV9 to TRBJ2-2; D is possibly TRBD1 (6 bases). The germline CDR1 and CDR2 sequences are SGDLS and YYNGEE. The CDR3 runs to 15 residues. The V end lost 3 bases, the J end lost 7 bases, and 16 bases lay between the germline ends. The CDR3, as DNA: TGTGCCAGCAGCGGCTTCGGACAGCCAAGCGGGGAGCTGTTTTTT. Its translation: CASSGFGQPSGELFF.

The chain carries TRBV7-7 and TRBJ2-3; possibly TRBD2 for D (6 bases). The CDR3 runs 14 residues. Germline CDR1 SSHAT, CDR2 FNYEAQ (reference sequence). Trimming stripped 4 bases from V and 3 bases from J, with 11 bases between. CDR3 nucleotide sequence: TGTGCCAGCAGCTCCCTAGGAGGGACAGATACGCAGTATTTT. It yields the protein CASSSLGGTDTQYF.

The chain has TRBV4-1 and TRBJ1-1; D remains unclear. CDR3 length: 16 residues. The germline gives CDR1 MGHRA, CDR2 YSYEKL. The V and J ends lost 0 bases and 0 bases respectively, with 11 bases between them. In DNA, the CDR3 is TGCGCCAGCAGCCAAGATAGGAGCCTCATGAACACTGAAGCTTTCTTT. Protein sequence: CASSQDRSLMNTEAFF.

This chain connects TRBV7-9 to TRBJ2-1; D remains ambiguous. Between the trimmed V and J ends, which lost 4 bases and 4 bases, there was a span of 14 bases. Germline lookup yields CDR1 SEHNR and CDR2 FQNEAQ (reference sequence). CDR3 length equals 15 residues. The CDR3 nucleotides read TGTGCCAGCAGCTCAGACTGGATCTTATACAATGAGCAGTTCTTC. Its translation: CASSSDWILYNEQFF. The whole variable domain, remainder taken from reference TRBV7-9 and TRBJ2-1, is DTGVSQNPRHKITKRGQNVTFRCDPISEHNRLYWYRQTLGQGPEFLTYFQNEAQLEKSRLLSDRFSAERPKGSFSTLEIQRTEQGDSAMYLCASSSDWILYNEQFFGPGTRLTVL.

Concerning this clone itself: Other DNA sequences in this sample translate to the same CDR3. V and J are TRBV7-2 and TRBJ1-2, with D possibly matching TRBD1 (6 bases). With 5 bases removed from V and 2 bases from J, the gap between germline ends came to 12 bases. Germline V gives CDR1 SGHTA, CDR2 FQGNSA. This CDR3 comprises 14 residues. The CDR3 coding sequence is TGTGCCAGCAGCGTACGGACAGCAAACTATGGCTACACCTTC. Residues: CASSVRTANYGYTF. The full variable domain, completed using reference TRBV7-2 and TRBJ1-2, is GAGVSQSPSNKVTEKGKDVELRCDPISGHTALYWYRQSLGQGLEFLIYFQGNSAPDKSGLPSDRFSAERTGGSVSTLTIQRTQQEDSAVYLCASSVRTANYGYTFGSGTRLTVV.